The T cell receptor beta chain described here comes from a study of molecular identifiers for immune sequencing clone quantification. Study-wide results and limits: Reportedly, one cell's Jurkat TCR RNA was detected within 1,200,000 naive CD8 cells. Highly expanded clone sizes could be underestimated by identical TCR molecules sharing a barcode. Among effectors, clones above 20 RNA copies held over 98% of molecules; among naive cells, under 1%.

V shed 3 bases and J shed 6 bases, with 11 bases lying between them. The CDR3 covers 12 residues. CDR1 and CDR2 (germline): SQVTM, ANQGSEA. TCRdb reprocessed the PCR reads via MiXCR and lists one record per CDR3 protein. The sample includes just under 65,000 distinct CDR3 sequences, around a fifth of them seen just once. This clonotype has at least ten counts. The antigen is not known. Material: naive CD8+ T cells from blood, with Jurkat cell RNA spiked in. Subset described: FACS-sorted CD8+CD4-CCR7+CD45RA+ naive T cells. The TCR sequence derives from a human donor in good health. Some libraries in this study had Jurkat cell RNA spiked in. This chain connects TRBV29-1 to TRBJ1-1; D might be TRBD1 (6 bases). CDR3 coding DNA: TGCAGCGTTGAGGGGGACAATCCTGAAGCTTTCTTT. As protein: CSVEGDNPEAFF.